This entry lists 8 T cell receptor beta chains sequenced from one sample in a study of TIL therapy for anti-PD-1-resistant metastatic lung cancer. The time point is: pre-treatment sample, taken before nivolumab and TIL therapy. Sequencing used immunoSEQ v3. Sequenced by immunoSEQ multiplex PCR; TCRdb stores in-frame clones only, minus some. The sample shows 9,500 to 15,000 clones, about 80% of them seen only once. The source material was blood, sampled at baseline. These receptors all stem from a person aged 30 to 80 with non-small cell lung cancer.

This chain connects TRBV18 to TRBJ1-5; D is unclear. Trimming stripped 3 bases from V and 3 bases from J, with 6 bases between. Germline CDR1 is KGHSH and CDR2 is LQKENI. This CDR3 comprises 13 residues. CDR3 sequence: CASSPDYNQPQHF. The DNA of the CDR3 is TGTGCCAGCTCACCGGACTACAATCAGCCCCAGCATTTT.

The chain recombines TRBV5-8 with TRBJ1-4; D not resolved. This CDR3 spans 11 amino acids. Trimming shortened V by 9 bases and J by 6 bases, and 9 bases separated the two germline ends. CDR1 SGHTS and CDR2 YDEGEE come from the germline V gene. The DNA of the CDR3 is TGTGCCACGGCGGGGTATGAAAAACTGTTTTTT. This sequence encodes CATAGYEKLFF.

The chain recombines TRBV9 with TRBJ2-7, with D possibly TRBD2 on 6 matching bases. This CDR3 has 15 residues. The V gene lost 0 bases and the J gene lost 7 bases, with 17 bases spanning the gap. Germline V gene data show CDR1 as SGDLS and CDR2 as YYNGEE. The CDR3 sequence: CASSVGGDLRSEQYF. CDR3 coding DNA: TGTGCCAGCAGCGTAGGGGGGGACTTGAGGAGTGAGCAGTACTTC.

This clone was counted only a few times. The rearrangement uses TRBV28 and TRBJ1-5; D ambiguous. Germline V gene sequence: CDR1 MDHEN, CDR2 SYDVKM. V was cut by 7 bases and J by 0 bases, with 10 bases left in between. CDR3 length: 14 amino acids. CDR3 residues: CASTFLDSNQPQHF. The CDR3 DNA sequence: TGTGCCAGCACCTTCCTCGATAGCAATCAGCCCCAGCATTTT.

V is TRBV6-7 and J is TRBJ2-7; D unresolved. TRBV6-7 is treated as an ORF (open reading frame) with a function not yet certain. The CDR3 totals 15 residues. V shed 0 bases and J shed 5 bases, with 14 bases lying between them. Here the CDR3 DNA reads TGTGCCAGCAGTTACTCTCGGCAACGTGGACACGAGCAGTACTTC. Translating gives CASSYSRQRGHEQYF.

V gene TRBV19 combines with J gene TRBJ2-3; D ambiguous. The germline V gene encodes CDR1 LNHDA and CDR2 SQIVND (reference sequence). There are 14 residues in the CDR3. CDR3 sequence reads: CATAASDPTDTQYF. The CDR3 DNA is TGTGCGACGGCCGCCAGCGATCCCACAGATACGCAGTATTTT.

The chain recombines TRBV4-3 with TRBJ2-1; TRBD2 aligns across 11 bases. In germline, CDR1 is LGHNA, CDR2 YSLEER. V lost 3 bases, J lost 3 bases, and 4 bases stayed unmatched. The CDR3 contains 16 residues. The CDR3 loop is CASSHGTSGGYNEQFF. CDR3 DNA sequence: TGCGCCAGCAGCCATGGGACTAGCGGTGGCTACAATGAGCAGTTCTTC.

The V and J genes are TRBV30 and TRBJ2-7; the D is unclear. CDR1 is GTSNPN, CDR2 SVGIG, per germline (reference sequence). Trimming removed 5 bases from V and 2 bases from J, with 16 bases in between. This CDR3 contains 14 residues. CDR3 in DNA: TGTGCCTGGGCTTGGTCCGGCATAGCCTACGAGCAGTACTTC. It is translated as CAWAWSGIAYEQYF.